Below, 14 T cell receptor beta chains from the same sample are listed, as sequenced in a study of cytomegalovirus exposure and HLA in healthy donors. Vbeta (60) and Jbeta (13) primers were used in the PCR. Sequenced by immunoSEQ multiplex PCR; TCRdb stores in-frame clones only, minus some. In the table there are 170,000 or so clones, about three quarters of which are singletons. Sequencing input: PBMCs. These receptors all come from a woman in her forties in good health and CMV-seronegative.

The rearrangement joins TRBV5-1 to TRBJ2-5, with 10 bases matching TRBD1. This CDR3 is built from 15 residues. Germline V gene lookup returns CDR1 SGHRS and CDR2 YFSETQ. The V and J ends lost 1 base and 5 bases, in that order; junction bases with no gene match: 5. DNA of the CDR3: TGCGCCAGCAGCTTGATCCCGGACAGGGGGGAGACCCAGTACTTC. Translated, it gives CASSLIPDRGETQYF.

The rearrangement links TRBV2 to TRBJ1-2, with D possibly being TRBD1 (5 bases). The CDR3 is 15 residues long. Trimming pared 3 bases from V and 2 bases from J, leaving 13 bases between. The germline V gene has CDR1 SNHLY and CDR2 FYNNEI. CDR3 loop: CASSDIGRVNYGYTF. Here the CDR3 DNA reads TGTGCCAGCAGTGATATCGGCAGGGTGAACTATGGCTACACCTTC.

The chain carries TRBV12-5 and TRBJ2-3, with a weak D call TRBD1 (6 bases). This CDR3 comprises 14 residues. V was clipped by 1 base and J by 3 bases, with 8 bases between them. Germline CDR1 reads LGHNT; CDR2 reads FRNRAP. The CDR3 loop reads CASGLGQETDTQYF. The CDR3 coding sequence is TGTGCTAGTGGTTTGGGACAGGAGACAGATACGCAGTATTTT.

The chain has TRBV5-1 and TRBJ1-1; TRBD1 matches at 7 bases. V trimming: 2 bases; J trimming: 6 bases; junction bases outside the gene matches: 1. CDR3 length equals 12 residues. Germline assignment: CDR1 SGHRS and CDR2 YFSETQ. The CDR3 DNA reads as TGCGCCAGCAGCTTTCAGGGGGCTGAAGCTTTCTTT. This codes for CASSFQGAEAFF.

The rearrangement joins TRBV28 to TRBJ2-1; 9 nucleotides match TRBD1. Germline trimming cut 9 bases from V and 7 bases from J; bases unmatched to any gene: 16. This CDR3 has 16 amino acids. Per germline, CDR1 MDHEN and CDR2 SYDVKM. The CDR3 is CASPPPGTGMLNEQFF. CDR3 nucleotide sequence: TGTGCCAGTCCTCCCCCCGGGACAGGGATGTTGAATGAGCAGTTCTTC.

V and J are TRBV15 and TRBJ2-7; the D gene is possibly TRBD1 (6 bases). V was trimmed by 5 bases and J by 5 bases, leaving 16 bases between them. Looked up from germline, CDR1 is LNHNV and CDR2 is YYDKDF (reference sequence). The CDR3 runs to 14 residues. The CDR3 DNA reads as TGTGCCACCAGCCTCGAAGGGGACATCCACGAGCAGTACTTC. Its protein is CATSLEGDIHEQYF. Full variable domain (rest looked up from reference TRBV15 and TRBJ2-7): DAMVIQNPRYQVTQFGKPVTLSCSQTLNHNVMYWYQQKSSQAPKLLFHYYDKDFNNEADTPDNFQSRRPNTSFCFLDIRSPGLGDTAMYLCATSLEGDIHEQYFGPGTRLTVT.

The chain recombines TRBV6-1 with TRBJ1-2; D is perhaps TRBD1 (5 bases). CDR3 length: 14 amino acids. V gave up 8 bases and J gave up 8 bases, with 21 bases separating them. Per germline, CDR1 MNHNS and CDR2 SASEGT. This CDR3 reads CASVLDSTLSGYTF. The CDR3 coding sequence is TGTGCCAGCGTCTTAGACAGTACATTAAGCGGCTACACCTTC.

The rearrangement uses TRBV19 and TRBJ1-1; maybe TRBD1 (6 bases). Germline assignment: CDR1 LNHDA and CDR2 SQIVND (reference sequence). The CDR3 has 15 amino acids. V was shortened by 2 bases and J by 0 bases, with 10 bases between the two germline ends. The CDR3 here is CASSITGGLNTEAFF. In DNA, the CDR3 is TGTGCCAGTAGTATAACGGGGGGCCTGAACACTGAAGCTTTCTTT.

The V and J genes are TRBV28 and TRBJ2-7, with 7 bases that match TRBD1. With 7 bases clipped from V and 3 bases from J, the junction kept 9 bases outside the gene matches. CDR3 length: 14 residues. Germline assignment: CDR1 MDHEN and CDR2 SYDVKM. The CDR3 sequence is CASNRQGSRYEQYF. CDR3 DNA sequence: TGTGCCAGCAACCGACAGGGATCACGCTACGAGCAGTACTTC.

This chain uses TRBV7-9 with TRBJ1-2, with D possibly being TRBD1 (6 bases). This CDR3 has 15 amino acids. Germline-derived CDR1 and CDR2 are SEHNR and FQNEAQ (reference sequence). The V and J ends lost 3 bases and 5 bases respectively, with 16 bases between them. The DNA for the CDR3 is TGTGCCAGCAGCTTGGGCTCGACAGGTCCATATGGCTACACCTTC. This encodes CASSLGSTGPYGYTF.

This clone appeared once. This sequence joins TRBV7-9 and TRBJ2-3; 8 bases are a match to TRBD1. V trimming: 4 bases; J trimming: 4 bases; junction bases outside the gene matches: 13. Germline V gene lookup returns CDR1 SEHNR and CDR2 FQNEAQ (reference sequence). This CDR3 is built from 17 residues. The CDR3 here is CASSWVQGALTADTQYF. As DNA, the CDR3 is TGTGCCAGCAGCTGGGTTCAGGGGGCGCTTACGGCAGATACGCAGTATTTT.

This clone was counted a single time. The chain has TRBV19 and TRBJ2-5; 13 nucleotides match TRBD2. The V and J ends lost 5 bases and 7 bases, in that order; junction bases with no gene match: 4. Germline-derived CDR1 and CDR2 are LNHDA and SQIVND (reference sequence). CDR3 length: 14 residues. CDR3 sequence reads: CASSPRTSGGTQYF. CDR3 sequence (DNA): TGTGCCAGTAGTCCCCGGACTAGCGGGGGGACCCAGTACTTC.

This clone was seen more than once but under ten times. V and J are TRBV9 and TRBJ1-4, with a weak D call TRBD1 (5 bases). V lost 3 bases, J lost 4 bases, and 19 bases lay in between. The V gene's germline CDR1 is SGDLS and CDR2 YYNGEE. The CDR3 length is 17 residues. CDR3: CASSARGGSGFNEKLFF. CDR3 DNA: TGTGCCAGCAGCGCCCGGGGGGGGTCCGGCTTTAATGAAAAACTGTTTTTT.

The V and J genes are TRBV19 and TRBJ1-5; 9 bases align to TRBD1. The germline V gene encodes CDR1 LNHDA and CDR2 SQIVND (reference sequence). The V segment lost 8 bases and the J segment 2 bases; nucleotides outside the gene matches: 13. The CDR3 contains 17 residues. The CDR3 loop is CASRDRVRAKRNQPQHF. CDR3 bases: TGTGCCAGTCGGGACAGGGTTCGGGCAAAACGCAATCAGCCCCAGCATTTT. Looking up the rest from reference TRBV19 and TRBJ1-5 gives the full variable domain: DGGITQSPKYLFRKEGQNVTLSCEQNLNHDAMYWYRQDPGQGLRLIYYSQIVNDFQKGDIAEGYSVSREKKESFPLTVTSAQKNPTAFYLCASRDRVRAKRNQPQHFGDGTRLSIL.